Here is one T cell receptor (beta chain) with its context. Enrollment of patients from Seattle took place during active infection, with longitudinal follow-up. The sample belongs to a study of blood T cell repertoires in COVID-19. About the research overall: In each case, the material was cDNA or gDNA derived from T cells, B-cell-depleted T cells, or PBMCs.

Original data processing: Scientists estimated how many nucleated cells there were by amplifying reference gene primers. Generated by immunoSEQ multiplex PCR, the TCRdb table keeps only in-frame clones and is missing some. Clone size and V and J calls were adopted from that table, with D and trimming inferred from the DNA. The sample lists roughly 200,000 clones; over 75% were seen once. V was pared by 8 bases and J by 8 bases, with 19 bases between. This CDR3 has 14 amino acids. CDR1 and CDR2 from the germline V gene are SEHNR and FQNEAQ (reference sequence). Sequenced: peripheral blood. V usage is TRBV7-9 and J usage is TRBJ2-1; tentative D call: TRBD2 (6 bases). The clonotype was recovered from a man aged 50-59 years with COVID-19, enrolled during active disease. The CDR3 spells CASGTLPGAHEQFF. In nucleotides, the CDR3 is TGTGCCAGCGGCACTCTTCCGGGAGCTCATGAGCAGTTCTTC.